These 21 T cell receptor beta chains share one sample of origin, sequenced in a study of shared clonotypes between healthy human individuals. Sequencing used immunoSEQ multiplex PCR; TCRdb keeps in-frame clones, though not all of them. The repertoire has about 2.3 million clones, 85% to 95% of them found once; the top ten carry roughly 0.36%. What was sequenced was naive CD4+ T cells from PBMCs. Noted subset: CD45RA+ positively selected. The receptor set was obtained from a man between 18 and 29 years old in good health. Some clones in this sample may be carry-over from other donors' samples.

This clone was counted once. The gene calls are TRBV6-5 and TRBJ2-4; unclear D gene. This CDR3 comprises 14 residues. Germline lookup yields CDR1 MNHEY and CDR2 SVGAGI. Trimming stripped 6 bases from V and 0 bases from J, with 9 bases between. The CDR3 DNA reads TGTGCCAGCAGGGTTGGCCAAGCCAAAAACATTCAGTACTTC. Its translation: CASRVGQAKNIQYF.

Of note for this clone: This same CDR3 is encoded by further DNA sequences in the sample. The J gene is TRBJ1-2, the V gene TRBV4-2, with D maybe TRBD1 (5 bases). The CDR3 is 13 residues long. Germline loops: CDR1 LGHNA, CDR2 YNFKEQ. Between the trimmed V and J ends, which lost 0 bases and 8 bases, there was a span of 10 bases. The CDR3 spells CASSQEGGGGYTF. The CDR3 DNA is TGTGCCAGCAGCCAAGAAGGCGGGGGAGGCTACACCTTC.

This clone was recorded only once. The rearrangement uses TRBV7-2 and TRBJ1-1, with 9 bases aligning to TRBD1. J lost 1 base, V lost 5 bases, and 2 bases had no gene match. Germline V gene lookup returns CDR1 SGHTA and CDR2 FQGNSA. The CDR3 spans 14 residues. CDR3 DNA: TGTGCCAGCAGCCGGACAGGGGAGAACACTGAAGCTTTCTTT. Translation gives CASSRTGENTEAFF.

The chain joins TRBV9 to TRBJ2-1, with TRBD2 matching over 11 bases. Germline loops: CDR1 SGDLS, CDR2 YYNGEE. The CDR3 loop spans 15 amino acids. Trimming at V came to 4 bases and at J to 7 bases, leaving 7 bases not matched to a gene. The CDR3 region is CASSTLAGVLNEQFF. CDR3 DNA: TGTGCCAGCAGCACACTAGCGGGAGTACTTAATGAGCAGTTCTTC.

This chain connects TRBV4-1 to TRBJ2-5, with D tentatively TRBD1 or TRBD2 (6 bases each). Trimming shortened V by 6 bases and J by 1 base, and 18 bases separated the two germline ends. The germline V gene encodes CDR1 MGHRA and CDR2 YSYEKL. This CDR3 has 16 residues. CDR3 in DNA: TGCGCCAGCAGAGGGGGGAGAGCCCCCGGCCAAGAGACCCAGTACTTC. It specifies CASRGGRAPGQETQYF.

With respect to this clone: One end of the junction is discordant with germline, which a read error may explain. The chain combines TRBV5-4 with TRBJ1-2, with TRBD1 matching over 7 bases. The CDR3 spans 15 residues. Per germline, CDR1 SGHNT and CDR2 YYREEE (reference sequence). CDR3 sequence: CAGSWGGQTNYGYTF. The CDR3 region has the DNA TGTGCCGGCAGCTGGGGGGGACAGACAAACTATGGCTACACCTTC.

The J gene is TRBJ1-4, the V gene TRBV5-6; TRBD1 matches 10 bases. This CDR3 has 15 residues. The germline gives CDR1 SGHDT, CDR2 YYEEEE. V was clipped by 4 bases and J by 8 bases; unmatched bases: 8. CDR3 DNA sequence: TGTGCCAGCAGCGCCGACAGGGGGCTTGGGGAAAAACTGTTTTTT. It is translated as CASSADRGLGEKLFF.

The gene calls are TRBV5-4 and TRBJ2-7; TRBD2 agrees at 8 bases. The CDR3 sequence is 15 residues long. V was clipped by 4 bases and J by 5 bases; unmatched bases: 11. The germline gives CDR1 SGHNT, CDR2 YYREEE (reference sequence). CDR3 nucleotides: TGTGCCAGCAGCCTGGTGGCTAGCGGGCCCCACGAGCAGTACTTC. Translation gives CASSLVASGPHEQYF.

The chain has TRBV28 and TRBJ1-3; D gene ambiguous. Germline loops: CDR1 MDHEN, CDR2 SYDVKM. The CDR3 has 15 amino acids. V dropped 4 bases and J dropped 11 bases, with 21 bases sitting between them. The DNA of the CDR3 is TGTGCCAGCAGTTCTCGAGTCGCCGGGAACTTACCCATATATTTT. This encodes CASSSRVAGNLPIYF.

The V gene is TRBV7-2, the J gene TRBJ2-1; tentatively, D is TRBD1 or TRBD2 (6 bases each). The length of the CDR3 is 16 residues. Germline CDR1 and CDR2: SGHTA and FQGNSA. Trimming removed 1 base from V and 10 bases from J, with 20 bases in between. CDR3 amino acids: CASSLVGGLTNGEQFF. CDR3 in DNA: TGTGCCAGCAGCTTAGTAGGGGGACTGACCAACGGGGAGCAGTTCTTC.

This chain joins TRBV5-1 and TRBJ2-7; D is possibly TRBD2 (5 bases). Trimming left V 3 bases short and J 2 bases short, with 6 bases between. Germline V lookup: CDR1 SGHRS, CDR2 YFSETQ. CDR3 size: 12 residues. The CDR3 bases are TGCGCCAGCAGCTCGGAGGCCTACGAGCAGTACTTC. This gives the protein CASSSEAYEQYF.

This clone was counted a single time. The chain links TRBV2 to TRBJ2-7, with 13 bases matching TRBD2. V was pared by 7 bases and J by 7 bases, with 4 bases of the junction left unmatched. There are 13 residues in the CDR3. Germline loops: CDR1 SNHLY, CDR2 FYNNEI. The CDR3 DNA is TGTGCCAGCACCCAGGGACTAGCGGGAGAGCAGTACTTC. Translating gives CASTQGLAGEQYF. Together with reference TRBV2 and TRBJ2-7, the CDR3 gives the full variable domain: EPEVTQTPSHQVTQMGQEVILRCVPISNHLYFYWYRQILGQKVEFLVSFYNNEISEKSEIFDDQFSVERPDGSNFTLKIRSTKLEDSAMYFCASTQGLAGEQYFGPGTRLTVT.

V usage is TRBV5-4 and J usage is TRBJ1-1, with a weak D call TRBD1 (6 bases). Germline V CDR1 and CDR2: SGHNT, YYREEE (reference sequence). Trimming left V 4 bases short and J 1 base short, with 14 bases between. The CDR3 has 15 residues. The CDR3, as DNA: TGTGCCAGCAGCCATAACCCGACAGGGAACACTGAAGCTTTCTTT. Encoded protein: CASSHNPTGNTEAFF.

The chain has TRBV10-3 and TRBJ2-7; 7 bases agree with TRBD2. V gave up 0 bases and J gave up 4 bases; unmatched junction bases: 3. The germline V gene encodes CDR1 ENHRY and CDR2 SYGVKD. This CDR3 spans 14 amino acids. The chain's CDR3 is CAISESPSGYEQYF. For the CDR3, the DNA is TGTGCCATCAGTGAGTCGCCTAGCGGTTACGAGCAGTACTTC.

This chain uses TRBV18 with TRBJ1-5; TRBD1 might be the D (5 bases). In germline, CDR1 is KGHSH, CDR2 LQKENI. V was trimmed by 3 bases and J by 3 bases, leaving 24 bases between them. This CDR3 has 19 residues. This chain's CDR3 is CASSPGSRRAQGSNQPQHF. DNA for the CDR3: TGTGCCAGCTCACCCGGTTCCAGAAGAGCTCAGGGATCCAATCAGCCCCAGCATTTT.

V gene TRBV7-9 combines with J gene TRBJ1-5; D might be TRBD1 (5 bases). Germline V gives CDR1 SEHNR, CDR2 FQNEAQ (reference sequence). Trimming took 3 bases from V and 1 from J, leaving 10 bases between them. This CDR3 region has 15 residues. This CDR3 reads CASSFARGSNQPQHF. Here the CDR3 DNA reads TGTGCCAGCAGCTTTGCCCGGGGGAGCAATCAGCCCCAGCATTTT.

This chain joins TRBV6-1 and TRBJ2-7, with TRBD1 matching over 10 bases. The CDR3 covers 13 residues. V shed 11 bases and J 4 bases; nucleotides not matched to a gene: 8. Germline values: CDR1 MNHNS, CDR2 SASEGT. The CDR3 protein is CAARGTGVYEQYF. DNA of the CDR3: TGTGCCGCCAGGGGGACAGGGGTTTACGAGCAGTACTTC.

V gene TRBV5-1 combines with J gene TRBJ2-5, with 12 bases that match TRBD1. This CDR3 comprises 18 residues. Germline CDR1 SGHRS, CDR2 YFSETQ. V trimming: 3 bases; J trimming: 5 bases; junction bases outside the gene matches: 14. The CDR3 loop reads CASSSSPLGTGGWETQYF. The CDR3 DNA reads TGCGCCAGCAGCTCCTCTCCCCTTGGGACAGGGGGCTGGGAGACCCAGTACTTC.

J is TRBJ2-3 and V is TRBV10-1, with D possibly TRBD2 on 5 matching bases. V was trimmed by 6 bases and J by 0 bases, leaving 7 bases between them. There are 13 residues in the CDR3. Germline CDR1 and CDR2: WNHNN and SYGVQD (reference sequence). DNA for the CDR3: TGCGCCAGCAGCGGACTCAGCACAGATACGCAGTATTTT. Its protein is CASSGLSTDTQYF.

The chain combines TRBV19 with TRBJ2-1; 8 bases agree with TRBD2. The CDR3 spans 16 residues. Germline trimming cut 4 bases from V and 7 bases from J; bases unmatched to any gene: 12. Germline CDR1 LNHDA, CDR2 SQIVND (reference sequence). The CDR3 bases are TGTGCCAGTAGTACGAACCGGGACCAGCGGGGGAATGAGCAGTTCTTC. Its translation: CASSTNRDQRGNEQFF. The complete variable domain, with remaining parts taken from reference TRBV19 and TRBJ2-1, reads DGGITQSPKYLFRKEGQNVTLSCEQNLNHDAMYWYRQDPGQGLRLIYYSQIVNDFQKGDIAEGYSVSREKKESFPLTVTSAQKNPTAFYLCASSTNRDQRGNEQFFGPGTRLTVL.

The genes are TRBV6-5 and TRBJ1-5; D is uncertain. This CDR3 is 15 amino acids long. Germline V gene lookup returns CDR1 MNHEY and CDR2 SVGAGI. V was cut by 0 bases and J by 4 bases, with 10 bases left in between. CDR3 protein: CASSYSRPINQPQHF. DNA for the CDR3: TGTGCCAGCAGTTACTCGCGGCCGATTAATCAGCCCCAGCATTTT.